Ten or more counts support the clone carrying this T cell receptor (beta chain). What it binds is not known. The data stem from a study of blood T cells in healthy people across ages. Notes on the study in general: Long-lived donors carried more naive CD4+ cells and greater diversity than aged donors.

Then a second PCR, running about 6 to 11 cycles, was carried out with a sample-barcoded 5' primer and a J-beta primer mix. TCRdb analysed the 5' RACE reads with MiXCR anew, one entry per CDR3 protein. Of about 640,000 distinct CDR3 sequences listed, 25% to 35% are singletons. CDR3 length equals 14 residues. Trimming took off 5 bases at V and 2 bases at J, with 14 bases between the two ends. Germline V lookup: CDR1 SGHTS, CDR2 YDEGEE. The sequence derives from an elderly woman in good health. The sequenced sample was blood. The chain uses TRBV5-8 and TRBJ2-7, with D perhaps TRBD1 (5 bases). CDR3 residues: CASSLQGGPYEQYF. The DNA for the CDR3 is TGTGCCAGCAGTCTCCAGGGCGGACCCTACGAGCAGTACTTC.